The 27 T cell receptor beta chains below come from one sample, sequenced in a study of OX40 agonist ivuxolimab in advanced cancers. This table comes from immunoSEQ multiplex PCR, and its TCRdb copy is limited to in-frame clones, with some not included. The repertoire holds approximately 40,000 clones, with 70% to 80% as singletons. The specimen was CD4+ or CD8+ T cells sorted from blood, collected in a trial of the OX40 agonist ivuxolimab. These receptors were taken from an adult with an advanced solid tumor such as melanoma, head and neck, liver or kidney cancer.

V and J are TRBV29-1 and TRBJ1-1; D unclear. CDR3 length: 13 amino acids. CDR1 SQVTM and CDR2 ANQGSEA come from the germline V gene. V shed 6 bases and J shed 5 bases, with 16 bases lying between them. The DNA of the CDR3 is TGCAGCGTCGTCGGCGTCTTGGAGACTGAAGCTTTCTTT. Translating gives CSVVGVLETEAFF.

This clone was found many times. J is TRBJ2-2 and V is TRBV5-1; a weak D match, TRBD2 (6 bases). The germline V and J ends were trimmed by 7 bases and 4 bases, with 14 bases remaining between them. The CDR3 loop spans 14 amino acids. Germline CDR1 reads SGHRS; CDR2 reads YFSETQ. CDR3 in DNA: TGCGCCAGCTGCGGGACTGACGCCACCGGGGAGCTGTTTTTT. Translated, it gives CASCGTDATGELFF.

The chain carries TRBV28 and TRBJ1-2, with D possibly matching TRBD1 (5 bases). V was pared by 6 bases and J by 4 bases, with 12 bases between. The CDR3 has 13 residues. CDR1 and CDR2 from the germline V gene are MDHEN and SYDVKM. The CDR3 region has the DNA TGTGCCAGCAGCCGAACAGGCCCCTATGGCTACACCTTC. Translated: CASSRTGPYGYTF.

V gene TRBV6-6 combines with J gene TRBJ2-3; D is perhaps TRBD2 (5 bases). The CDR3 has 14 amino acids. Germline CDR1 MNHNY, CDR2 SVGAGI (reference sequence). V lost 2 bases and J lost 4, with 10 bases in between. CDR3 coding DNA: TGTGCCAGCAGTTACGTTCGGGGTGCAGATACGCAGTATTTT. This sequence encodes CASSYVRGADTQYF.

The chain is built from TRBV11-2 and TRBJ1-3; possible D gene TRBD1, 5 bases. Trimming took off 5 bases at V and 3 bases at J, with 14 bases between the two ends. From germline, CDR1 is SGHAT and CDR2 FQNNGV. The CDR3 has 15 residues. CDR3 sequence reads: CASSRAGGFGNTIYF. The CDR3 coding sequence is TGTGCCAGCAGCCGTGCGGGGGGATTTGGAAACACCATATATTTT.

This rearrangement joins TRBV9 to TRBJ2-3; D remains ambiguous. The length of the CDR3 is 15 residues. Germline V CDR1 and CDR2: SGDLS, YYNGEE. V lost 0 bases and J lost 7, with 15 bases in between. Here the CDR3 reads CASSVEGSTENTQYF. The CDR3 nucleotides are TGTGCCAGCAGCGTAGAGGGTAGTACGGAAAATACGCAGTATTTT. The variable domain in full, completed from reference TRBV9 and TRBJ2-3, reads DSGVTQTPKHLITATGQRVTLRCSPRSGDLSVYWYQQSLDQGLQFLIQYYNGEERAKGNILERFSAQQFPDLHSELNLSSLELGDSALYFCASSVEGSTENTQYFGPGTRLTVL.

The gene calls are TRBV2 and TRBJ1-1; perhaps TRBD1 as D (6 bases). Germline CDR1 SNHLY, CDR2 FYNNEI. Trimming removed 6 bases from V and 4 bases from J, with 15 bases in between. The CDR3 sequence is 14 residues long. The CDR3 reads CASRPHTGFTEAFF. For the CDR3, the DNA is TGTGCCAGCAGGCCCCACACAGGGTTCACTGAAGCTTTCTTT.

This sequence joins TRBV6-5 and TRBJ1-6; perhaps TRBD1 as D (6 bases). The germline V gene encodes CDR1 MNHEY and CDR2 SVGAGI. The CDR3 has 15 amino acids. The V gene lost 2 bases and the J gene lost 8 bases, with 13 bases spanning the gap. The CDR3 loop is CASSYLGRGDSPLHF. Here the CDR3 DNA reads TGTGCCAGCAGTTACCTAGGCAGGGGTGATTCACCCCTCCACTTT.

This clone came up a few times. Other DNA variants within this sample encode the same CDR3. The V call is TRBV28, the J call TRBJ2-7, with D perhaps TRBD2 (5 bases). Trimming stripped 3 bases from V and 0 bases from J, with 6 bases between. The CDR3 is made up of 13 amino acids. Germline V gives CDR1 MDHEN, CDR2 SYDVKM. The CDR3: CASSLGSSYEQYF. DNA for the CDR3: TGTGCCAGCAGTTTGGGGAGCTCCTACGAGCAGTACTTC.

CDR3 loop: CAWSVGTGDGYTF. CDR3 bases: TGTGCCTGGAGTGTGGGGACAGGGGATGGCTACACCTTC. The chain couples TRBV30 to TRBJ1-2, with TRBD1 matching 10 bases. This CDR3 contains 13 residues. The ends lost 0 bases at V and 6 bases at J; junction bases unmatched: 1. Germline CDR1 and CDR2: GTSNPN and SVGIG (reference sequence).

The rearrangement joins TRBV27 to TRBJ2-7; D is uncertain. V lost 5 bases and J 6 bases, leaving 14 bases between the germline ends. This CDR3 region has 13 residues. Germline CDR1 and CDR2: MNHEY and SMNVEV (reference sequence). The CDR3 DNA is TGTGCCAGCAGTAATTCTCCTAGGGCCGAGCAGTACTTC. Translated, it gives CASSNSPRAEQYF.

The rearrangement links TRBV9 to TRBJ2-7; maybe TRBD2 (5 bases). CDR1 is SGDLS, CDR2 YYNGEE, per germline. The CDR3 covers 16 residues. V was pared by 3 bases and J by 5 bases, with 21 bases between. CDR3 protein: CASSGRPGLPWDEQYF. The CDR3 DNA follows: TGTGCCAGCAGCGGACGCCCCGGACTCCCATGGGACGAGCAGTACTTC.

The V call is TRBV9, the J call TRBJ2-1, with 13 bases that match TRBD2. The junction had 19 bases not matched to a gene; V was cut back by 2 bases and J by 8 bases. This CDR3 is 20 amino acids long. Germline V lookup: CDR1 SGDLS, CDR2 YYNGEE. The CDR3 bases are TGTGCCAGCAGCGTGGATCTTGTGACTAGCGGGAGGCCGGGAGTGGATGAGCAGTTCTTC. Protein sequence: CASSVDLVTSGRPGVDEQFF.

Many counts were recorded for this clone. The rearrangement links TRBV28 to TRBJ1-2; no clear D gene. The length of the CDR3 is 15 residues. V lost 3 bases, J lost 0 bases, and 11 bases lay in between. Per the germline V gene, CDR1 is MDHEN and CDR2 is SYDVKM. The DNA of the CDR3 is TGTGCCAGCAGTTTCTTCGTAGAGACTAACTATGGCTACACCTTC. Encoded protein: CASSFFVETNYGYTF.

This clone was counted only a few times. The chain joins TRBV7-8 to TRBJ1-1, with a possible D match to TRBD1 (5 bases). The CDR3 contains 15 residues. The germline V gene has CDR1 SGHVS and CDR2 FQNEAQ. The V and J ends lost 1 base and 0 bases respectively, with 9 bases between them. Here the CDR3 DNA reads TGTGCCAGCAGCTTAGACGCAGGGTTGAACACTGAAGCTTTCTTT. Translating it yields CASSLDAGLNTEAFF.

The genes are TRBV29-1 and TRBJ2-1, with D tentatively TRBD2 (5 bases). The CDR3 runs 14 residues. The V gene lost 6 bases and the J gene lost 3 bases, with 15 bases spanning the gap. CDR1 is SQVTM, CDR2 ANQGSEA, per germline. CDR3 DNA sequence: TGCAGCGTCGTTGAGGGAGACCTCTACAATGAGCAGTTCTTC. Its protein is CSVVEGDLYNEQFF.

CDR3 nucleotide sequence: TGTGCCAGCAGCTTGCTTCAAGTGGGACCCTACAATGAGCAGTTCTTC. Amino acid sequence: CASSLLQVGPYNEQFF. This chain connects TRBV5-4 to TRBJ2-1; D may match TRBD1 or TRBD2 (5 bases each). From germline, CDR1 is SGHNT and CDR2 YYREEE (reference sequence). V dropped 1 base and J dropped 2 bases, with 13 bases sitting between them. CDR3 length: 16 amino acids. The variable domain in full, with the rest retrieved from reference TRBV5-4 and TRBJ2-1, is ETGVTQSPTHLIKTRGQQVTLRCSSQSGHNTVSWYQQALGQGPQFIFQYYREEENGRGNFPPRFSGLQFPNYSSELNVNALELDDSALYLCASSLLQVGPYNEQFFGPGTRLTVL.

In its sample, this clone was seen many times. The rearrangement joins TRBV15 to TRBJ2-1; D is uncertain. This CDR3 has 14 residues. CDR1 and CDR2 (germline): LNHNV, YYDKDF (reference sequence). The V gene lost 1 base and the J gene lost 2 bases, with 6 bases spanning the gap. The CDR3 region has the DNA TGTGCCACCAGCAGAGGAGCAACCTACAATGAGCAGTTCTTC. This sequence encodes CATSRGATYNEQFF.

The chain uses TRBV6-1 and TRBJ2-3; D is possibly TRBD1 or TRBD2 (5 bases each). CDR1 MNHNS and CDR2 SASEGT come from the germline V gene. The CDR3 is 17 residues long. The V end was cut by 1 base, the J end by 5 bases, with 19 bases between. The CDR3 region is CASSEGKGRDRGDTQYF. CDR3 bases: TGTGCCAGCAGTGAAGGAAAGGGGAGAGATCGGGGAGATACGCAGTATTTT.

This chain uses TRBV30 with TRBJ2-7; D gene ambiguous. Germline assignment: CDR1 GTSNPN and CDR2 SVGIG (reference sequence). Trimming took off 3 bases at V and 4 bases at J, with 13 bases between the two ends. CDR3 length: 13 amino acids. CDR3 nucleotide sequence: TGTGCCTGGAGGGATCAGGCCGGGTACGAGCAGTACTTC. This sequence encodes CAWRDQAGYEQYF.

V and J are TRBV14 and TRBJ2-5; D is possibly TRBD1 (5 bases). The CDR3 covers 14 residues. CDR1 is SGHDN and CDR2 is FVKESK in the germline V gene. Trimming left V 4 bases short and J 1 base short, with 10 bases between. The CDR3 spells CASSRRQSQETQYF. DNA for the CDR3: TGTGCCAGCAGCCGTCGACAGAGCCAAGAGACCCAGTACTTC.

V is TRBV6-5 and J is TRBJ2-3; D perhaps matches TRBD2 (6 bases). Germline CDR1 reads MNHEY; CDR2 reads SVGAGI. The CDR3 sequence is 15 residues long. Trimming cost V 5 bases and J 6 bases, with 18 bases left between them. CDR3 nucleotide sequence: TGTGCCAGCAGTACGAGCACGGTCGGAGGGGATACGCAGTATTTT. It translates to CASSTSTVGGDTQYF.

This CDR3 reads CASSGTDRGGTDTQYF. The CDR3 nucleotides read TGTGCCAGCAGCGGTACCGACAGGGGGGGAACAGATACGCAGTATTTT. The chain couples TRBV2 to TRBJ2-3, with TRBD1 matching 9 bases. CDR3 size: 16 residues. Germline CDR1 is SNHLY and CDR2 is FYNNEI. V gave up 6 bases and J gave up 3 bases; unmatched junction bases: 10.

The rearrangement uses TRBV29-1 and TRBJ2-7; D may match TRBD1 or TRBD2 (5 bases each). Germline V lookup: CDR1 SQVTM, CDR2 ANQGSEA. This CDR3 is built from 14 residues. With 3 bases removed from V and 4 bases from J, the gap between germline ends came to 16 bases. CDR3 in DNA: TGCAGCGTTGAGGTCAGGGAGTCAGCGTACGAGCAGTACTTC. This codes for CSVEVRESAYEQYF.

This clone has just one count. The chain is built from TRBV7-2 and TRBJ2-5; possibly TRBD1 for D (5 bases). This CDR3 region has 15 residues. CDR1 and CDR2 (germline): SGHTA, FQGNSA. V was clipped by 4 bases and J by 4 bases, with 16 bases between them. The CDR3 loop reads CASSYSKMGPETQYF. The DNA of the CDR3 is TGTGCCAGCAGCTATAGCAAAATGGGGCCAGAGACCCAGTACTTC. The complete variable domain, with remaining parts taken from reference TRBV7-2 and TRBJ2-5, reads GAGVSQSPSNKVTEKGKDVELRCDPISGHTALYWYRQSLGQGLEFLIYFQGNSAPDKSGLPSDRFSAERTGGSVSTLTIQRTQQEDSAVYLCASSYSKMGPETQYFGPGTRLLVL.

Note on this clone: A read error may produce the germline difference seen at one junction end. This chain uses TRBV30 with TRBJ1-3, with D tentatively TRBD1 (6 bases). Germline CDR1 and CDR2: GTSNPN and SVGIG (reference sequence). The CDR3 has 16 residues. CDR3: CAWAVRTAPLWKHHIF. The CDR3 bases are TGTGCCTGGGCCGTTAGGACAGCTCCTCTCTGGAAACACCATATATTT.

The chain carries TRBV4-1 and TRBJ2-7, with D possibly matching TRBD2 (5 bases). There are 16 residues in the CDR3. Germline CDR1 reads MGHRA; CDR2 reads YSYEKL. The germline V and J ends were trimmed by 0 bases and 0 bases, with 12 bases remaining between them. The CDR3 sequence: CASSQDVGSGSYEQYF. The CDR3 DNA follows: TGCGCCAGCAGCCAAGACGTAGGGAGCGGCTCCTACGAGCAGTACTTC.